The 25 T cell receptor beta chains in this list originate from one sample, sequenced in a study of CD8+CD57+ T cells in acquired aplastic anemia. According to the study, genomic DNA was the template for TCR beta VDJ and CDR3 profiling. TCRdb redid the calling of the reads with MiXCR, one entry per CDR3 protein. The sample lists 150,000 to 200,000 distinct CDR3 sequences, 48% occurring once. Patients sequenced had flow cytometry evidence of CD8+CD57+ cell expansion. Sequenced material: sorted CD4+, CD8+, or CD8+CD57+ T cells (not recorded which) from PBMCs. The receptors derive from a human donor with aplastic anemia.

Turning to this clonotype: A read error is possible here, since a much larger clone lies one base away. The chain carries TRBV10-3 and TRBJ2-3; possibly TRBD1 for D (6 bases). CDR1 is ENHRY, CDR2 SYGVKD, per germline. This CDR3 has 15 residues. V was cut by 10 bases and J by 0 bases, with 17 bases left in between. This chain's CDR3 is CATLGAGTSTDTQYF. For the CDR3, the DNA is TGTGCCACTCTAGGGGCAGGGACAAGCACAGATACGCAGTATTTT.

This clonotype was recorded a few times. V is TRBV18 and J is TRBJ1-2; D is undetermined. Germline V gives CDR1 KGHSH, CDR2 LQKENI. The CDR3 is 12 amino acids. Between the trimmed V and J ends, which lost 3 bases and 6 bases, there was a span of 8 bases. The CDR3 nucleotides read TGTGCCAGCTCACCTGCCGTGAATGGCTACACCTTC. Translated, it gives CASSPAVNGYTF.

The chain combines TRBV20-1 with TRBJ2-3, with 8 nucleotides matching TRBD1. V was clipped by 1 base and J by 0 bases; unmatched bases: 9. The CDR3 length is 17 residues. The germline gives CDR1 DFQATT, CDR2 SNEGSKA (reference sequence). CDR3: CSARALVGDRSTDTQYF. The CDR3 DNA follows: TGCAGTGCTAGAGCCTTGGTGGGGGACAGGAGCACAGATACGCAGTATTTT.

V and J are TRBV7-2 and TRBJ1-5; no clear D. Germline values: CDR1 SGHTA, CDR2 FQGNSA. This CDR3 spans 13 amino acids. The V and J ends lost 2 bases and 6 bases respectively, with 8 bases between them. CDR3 DNA sequence: TGTGCCAGCAGCTTAAGTTTGGTTCAGCCCCAGCATTTT. Translation: CASSLSLVQPQHF.

J is TRBJ2-7 and V is TRBV7-9; D uncertain. The V gene's germline CDR1 is SEHNR and CDR2 FQNEAQ (reference sequence). There are 12 residues in the CDR3. Trimming stripped 4 bases from V and 2 bases from J, with 6 bases between. CDR3 nucleotide sequence: TGTGCCAGCAGCTCTAAAGCCTACGAGCAGTACTTC. Its protein is CASSSKAYEQYF.

Concerning this clonotype itself: A much larger clone differs from this one at a single base, so this may be a read error. This chain uses TRBV12-3 or TRBV12-4 with TRBJ1-1, with TRBD1 as a possible D gene (5 bases). The length of the CDR3 is 18 residues. Trimming stripped 3 bases from V and 4 bases from J, with 24 bases between. The CDR3 sequence is CASSFGLLSTESSTEAFF. CDR3 sequence (DNA): TGTGCCAGCAGTTTTGGTCTGTTATCGACAGAGTCGAGCACTGAAGCTTTCTTT.

This clonotype was detected once. The chain carries TRBV19 and TRBJ1-1; D is possibly TRBD1 (5 bases). Germline CDR1 and CDR2: LNHDA and SQIVND (reference sequence). V lost 5 bases and J lost 6, with 13 bases in between. The CDR3 runs to 13 residues. The CDR3 DNA follows: TGTGCCAGTAGTCTGGCAGGGAGGGCTGAAGCTTTCTTT. Its translation: CASSLAGRAEAFF.

The rearrangement links TRBV20-1 to TRBJ2-3, with D possibly being TRBD1 (5 bases). Trimming left V 3 bases short and J 3 bases short, with 13 bases between. CDR1 DFQATT and CDR2 SNEGSKA come from the germline V gene (reference sequence). This CDR3 has 14 residues. The CDR3 loop is CSASPRAGTDTQYF. The CDR3 region has the DNA TGCAGTGCTAGTCCCAGGGCTGGTACAGATACGCAGTATTTT.

The genes are TRBV10-3 and TRBJ2-5; 8 bases align to TRBD2. The V and J ends lost 3 bases and 4 bases, in that order; junction bases with no gene match: 10. This CDR3 contains 16 residues. Germline V gene data show CDR1 as ENHRY and CDR2 as SYGVKD. This CDR3 is CAISDLPGTRIETQYF. The DNA of the CDR3 is TGTGCCATCAGTGACCTTCCCGGGACTAGGATAGAGACCCAGTACTTC.

The V call is TRBV12-3 or TRBV12-4, the J call TRBJ1-1; maybe TRBD1 (6 bases). Trimming removed 5 bases at V and 4 bases at J, with 14 bases between. CDR3 length equals 14 residues. CDR3 loop: CASSNNRVSTEAFF. The CDR3 DNA sequence: TGTGCCAGCAGTAACAACAGGGTGAGCACTGAAGCTTTCTTT.

This chain links TRBV5-1 with TRBJ1-4; D ambiguous. V was cut by 0 bases and J by 6 bases, with 12 bases left in between. The germline V gene encodes CDR1 SGHRS and CDR2 YFSETQ. CDR3 length equals 15 residues. CDR3 in amino acids: CASSLGHGTDEKLFF. In DNA form, the CDR3 reads TGCGCCAGCAGCTTGGGACATGGAACGGATGAAAAACTGTTTTTT.

This sequence joins TRBV7-2 and TRBJ2-7; 8 bases line up with TRBD2. V shed 5 bases, J shed 0 bases, and the junction held 6 bases outside the gene matches. The CDR3 is made up of 15 amino acids. Germline V gene sequence: CDR1 SGHTA, CDR2 FQGNSA. The CDR3 bases are TGTGCCAGCAGCCCTAGCGGGTGGAGCTCCTACGAGCAGTACTTC. As protein: CASSPSGWSSYEQYF. Complete variable domain (other parts from reference TRBV7-2 and TRBJ2-7): GAGVSQSPSNKVTEKGKDVELRCDPISGHTALYWYRQSLGQGLEFLIYFQGNSAPDKSGLPSDRFSAERTGGSVSTLTIQRTQQEDSAVYLCASSPSGWSSYEQYFGPGTRLTVT.

This clonotype has just a few counts. This chain uses TRBV10-3 with TRBJ2-7, with 10 nucleotides matching TRBD1. Per the germline V gene, CDR1 is ENHRY and CDR2 is SYGVKD. The CDR3 sequence is 13 residues long. V was pared by 6 bases and J by 3 bases, with 2 bases of the junction left unmatched. The CDR3 spells CAIRGDRGYEQYF. The CDR3 DNA is TGTGCCATCAGGGGGGACAGGGGCTACGAGCAGTACTTC.

This chain connects TRBV7-2 to TRBJ2-3; D gene uncertain. Germline V gene lookup returns CDR1 SGHTA and CDR2 FQGNSA. This CDR3 is 13 amino acids long. V shed 4 bases and J shed 1 base, with 6 bases lying between them. The CDR3 is CASSSWGTDTQYF. Written as DNA, the CDR3 is TGTGCCAGCAGCTCATGGGGCACAGATACGCAGTATTTT.

This clonotype was detected a few times. J is TRBJ2-7 and V is TRBV25-1; D is unclear. The ends were cut back, 2 bases at V and 5 bases at J, with 13 bases in the middle. CDR1 and CDR2 (germline): MGHDK, SYGVNS. This CDR3 has 14 amino acids. The CDR3 sequence: CASSEGPSPHEQYF. CDR3 DNA sequence: TGTGCCAGCAGTGAAGGCCCCAGTCCCCACGAGCAGTACTTC.

Many counts were recorded for this clonotype. The chain employs TRBV5-1 and TRBJ1-1; 7 bases map to TRBD1. CDR3 size: 17 residues. CDR1 SGHRS and CDR2 YFSETQ come from the germline V gene. After removal of 3 bases from V and 5 bases from J, the junction contained 16 bases not matched to a gene. The CDR3 spells CASSYPSLQGRRTEAFF. CDR3 nucleotides: TGCGCCAGCAGCTACCCTTCCCTACAGGGGCGAAGAACTGAAGCTTTCTTT.

This clonotype was counted ten times or more. The chain recombines TRBV7-9 with TRBJ1-2; TRBD1 matches 9 bases. Germline values: CDR1 SEHNR, CDR2 FQNEAQ (reference sequence). J lost 7 bases, V lost 6 bases, and 9 bases had no gene match. The CDR3 is 14 amino acids. CDR3 nucleotide sequence: TGTGCCAGCAGGATTGGGACAGGGAGGGGTGGCTACACCTTC. It codes for CASRIGTGRGGYTF.

In its sample, this clonotype was seen once. V usage is TRBV10-3 and J usage is TRBJ1-2, with D perhaps matching TRBD1 (6 bases). The germline V gene has CDR1 ENHRY and CDR2 SYGVKD. The germline V and J ends were trimmed by 2 bases and 5 bases, with 9 bases remaining between them. The CDR3 runs to 13 residues. CDR3 sequence reads: CAISERGGYGYTF. CDR3 sequence (DNA): TGTGCCATCAGTGAGAGGGGGGGGTATGGCTACACCTTC.

This clonotype appeared many times. The chain combines TRBV6-1 with TRBJ1-2; 9 bases are a match to TRBD1. The germline V gene encodes CDR1 MNHNS and CDR2 SASEGT. The CDR3 is 17 amino acids. V lost 5 bases, J lost 2 bases, and 12 bases stayed unmatched. Here the CDR3 DNA reads TGTGCCAGCAGTAAAGGGGGCCGGGACAGGGACAACTATGGCTACACCTTC. Translated: CASSKGGRDRDNYGYTF.

The V gene is TRBV20-1, the J gene TRBJ1-2; no definite D call. Per germline, CDR1 DFQATT and CDR2 SNEGSKA (reference sequence). The V and J ends lost 3 bases and 5 bases respectively, with 7 bases between them. The length of the CDR3 is 11 residues. CDR3 DNA: TGCAGTGCTAGCGTGGGGTATGGCTACACCTTC. Protein: CSASVGYGYTF.

This clonotype was picked up many times. V is TRBV6-1 and J is TRBJ1-5, with a weak D call TRBD1 (6 bases). Germline CDR1 and CDR2: MNHNS and SASEGT. The V end was cut by 5 bases, the J end by 2 bases, with 13 bases between. The CDR3 spans 15 residues. The CDR3 DNA sequence: TGTGCCAGCAGTCCCGACAGGTCAGGCAATCAGCCCCAGCATTTT. It specifies CASSPDRSGNQPQHF.

This clonotype was seen more than once but under ten times. This sequence joins TRBV10-3 and TRBJ1-2; maybe TRBD1 (5 bases). Germline V gene sequence: CDR1 ENHRY, CDR2 SYGVKD. The CDR3 runs 13 residues. V lost 7 bases and J 4 bases, leaving 13 bases between the germline ends. In nucleotides, the CDR3 is TGTGCCATCACTTTGGACAAGTCCTATGGCTACACCTTC. Translated, it gives CAITLDKSYGYTF.

This clonotype was picked up a small number of times. CDR3 protein: CATSSPQGNQPQHF. In DNA form, the CDR3 reads TGTGCCACCAGCAGCCCCCAGGGAAATCAGCCCCAGCATTTT. This chain joins TRBV15 and TRBJ1-5; D is possibly TRBD1 (5 bases). With 3 bases removed from V and 4 bases from J, the gap between germline ends came to 10 bases. The CDR3 extends over 14 amino acids. CDR1 and CDR2 from the germline V gene are LNHNV and YYDKDF (reference sequence).

Ten or more counts support this clonotype. V usage is TRBV15 and J usage is TRBJ2-7, with no clear D. Germline assignment: CDR1 LNHNV and CDR2 YYDKDF (reference sequence). The CDR3 is made up of 14 amino acids. Trimming left V 2 bases short and J 0 bases short, with 8 bases between. The CDR3 DNA sequence: TGTGCCACCAGCAGACCCGCGGTCTCCTACGAGCAGTACTTC. Translated: CATSRPAVSYEQYF.

V is TRBV7-9 and J is TRBJ1-1; no clear D gene. V was pared by 2 bases and J by 3 bases, with 4 bases between. Germline CDR1 is SEHNR and CDR2 is FQNEAQ (reference sequence). CDR3 length: 12 residues. CDR3 nucleotide sequence: TGTGCCAGCAGCTTACGGGACACTGAAGCTTTCTTT. It codes for CASSLRDTEAFF.